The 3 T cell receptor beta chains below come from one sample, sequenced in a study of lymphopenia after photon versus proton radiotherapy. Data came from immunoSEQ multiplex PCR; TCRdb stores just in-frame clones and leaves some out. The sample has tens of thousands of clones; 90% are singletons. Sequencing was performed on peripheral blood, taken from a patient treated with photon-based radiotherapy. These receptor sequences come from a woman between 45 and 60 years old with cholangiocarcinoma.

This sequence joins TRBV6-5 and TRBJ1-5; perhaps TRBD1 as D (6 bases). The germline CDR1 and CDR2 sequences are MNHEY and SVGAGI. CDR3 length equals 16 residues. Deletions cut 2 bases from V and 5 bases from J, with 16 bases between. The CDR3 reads CASSYRWGPSHQPQHF. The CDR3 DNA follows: TGTGCCAGCAGTTACCGCTGGGGGCCATCTCATCAGCCCCAGCATTTT.

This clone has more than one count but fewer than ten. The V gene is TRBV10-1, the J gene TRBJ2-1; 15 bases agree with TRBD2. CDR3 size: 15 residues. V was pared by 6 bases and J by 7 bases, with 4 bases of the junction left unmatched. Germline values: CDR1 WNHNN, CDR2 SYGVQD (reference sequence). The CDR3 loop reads CASSGLAGGKNEQFF. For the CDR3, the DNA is TGCGCCAGCAGCGGACTAGCGGGGGGGAAAAATGAGCAGTTCTTC.

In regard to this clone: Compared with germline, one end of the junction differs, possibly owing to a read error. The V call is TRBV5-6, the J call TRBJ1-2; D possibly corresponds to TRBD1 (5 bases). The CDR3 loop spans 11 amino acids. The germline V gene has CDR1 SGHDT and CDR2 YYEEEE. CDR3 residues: CASSLARQRLF. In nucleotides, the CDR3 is TGTGCCAGCAGCTTGGCCCGACAGAGACTCTTC.